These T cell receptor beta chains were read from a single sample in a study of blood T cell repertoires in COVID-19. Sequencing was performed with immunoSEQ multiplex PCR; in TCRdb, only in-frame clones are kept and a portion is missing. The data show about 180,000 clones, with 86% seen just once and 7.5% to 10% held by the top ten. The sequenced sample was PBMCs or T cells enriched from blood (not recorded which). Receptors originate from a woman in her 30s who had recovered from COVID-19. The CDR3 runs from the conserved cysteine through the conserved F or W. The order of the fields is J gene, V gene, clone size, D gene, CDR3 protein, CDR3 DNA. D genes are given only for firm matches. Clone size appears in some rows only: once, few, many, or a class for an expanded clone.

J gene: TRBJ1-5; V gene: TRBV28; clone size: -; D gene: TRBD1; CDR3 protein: CASSSRDRVIFQPQHF; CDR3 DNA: TGTGCCAGCAGTTCTCGGGACAGGGTGATTTTTCAGCCCCAGCATTTT
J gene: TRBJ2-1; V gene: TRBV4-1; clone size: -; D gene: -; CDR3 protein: CASSQEPGLLAYNEQFF; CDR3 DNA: TGCGCCAGCAGCCAAGAGCCCGGACTCTTGGCCTACAATGAGCAGTTCTTC
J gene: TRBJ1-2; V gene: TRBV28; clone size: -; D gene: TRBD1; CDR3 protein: CASSFPQTGVYGYTF; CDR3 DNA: TGTGCCAGCAGTTTCCCGCAGACAGGGGTCTATGGCTACACCTTC
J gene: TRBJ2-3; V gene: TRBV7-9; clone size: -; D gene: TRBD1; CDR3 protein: CASSQPTRGTQYF; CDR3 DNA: TGTGCCAGCAGCCAACCGACCAGGGGGACGCAGTATTTT
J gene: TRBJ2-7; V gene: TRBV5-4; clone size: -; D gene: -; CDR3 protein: CASSSKTGRGSYEQYF; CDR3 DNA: TGTGCCAGCAGCTCTAAGACAGGTAGGGGCTCCTACGAGCAGTACTTC
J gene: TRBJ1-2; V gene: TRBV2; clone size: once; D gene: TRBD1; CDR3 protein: CASRKDRGRNYGYTF; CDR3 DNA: TGTGCCAGCAGAAAAGACAGGGGGCGCAACTATGGCTACACCTTC
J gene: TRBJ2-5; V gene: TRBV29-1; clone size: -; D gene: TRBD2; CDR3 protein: CSVDWLAGGAGKGPPETQYF; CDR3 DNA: TGCAGCGTTGATTGGCTAGCGGGAGGTGCGGGTAAAGGGCCCCCAGAGACCCAGTACTTC
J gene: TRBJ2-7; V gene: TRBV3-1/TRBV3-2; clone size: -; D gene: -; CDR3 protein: CASSLTYRPYEQYF; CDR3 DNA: TGTGCCAGCAGCCTTACTTACCGCCCCTACGAGCAGTACTTC
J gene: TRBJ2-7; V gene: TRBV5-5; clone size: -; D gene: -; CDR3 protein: CASSTGRDYYEQYF; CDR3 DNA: TGTGCCAGCAGCACAGGGCGGGACTATTACGAGCAGTACTTC
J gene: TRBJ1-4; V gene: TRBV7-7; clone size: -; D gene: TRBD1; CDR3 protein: CASSFDRGGKLFF; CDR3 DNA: TGTGCTAGCAGCTTCGACAGGGGTGGAAAACTGTTTTTT
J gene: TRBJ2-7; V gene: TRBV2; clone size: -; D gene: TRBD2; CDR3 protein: CASSERGSSGWYEQYF; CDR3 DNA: TGTGCCAGCAGTGAGCGGGGCTCTAGCGGTTGGTACGAGCAGTACTTC
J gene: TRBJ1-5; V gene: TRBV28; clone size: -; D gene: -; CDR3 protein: CASSLPRARTYSNQPQHF; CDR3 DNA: TGTGCCAGCAGTTTACCCAGGGCCAGAACCTATAGCAATCAGCCCCAGCATTTT
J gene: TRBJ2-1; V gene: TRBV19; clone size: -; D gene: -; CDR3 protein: CASSIEAPNEQFF; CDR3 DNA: TGTGCCAGTAGTATTGAAGCTCCCAATGAGCAGTTCTTC
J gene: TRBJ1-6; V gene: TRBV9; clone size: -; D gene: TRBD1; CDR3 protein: CASSLRPGTGSPLHF; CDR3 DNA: TGTGCCAGCAGCCTCCGCCCCGGGACAGGGTCACCCCTCCACTTT
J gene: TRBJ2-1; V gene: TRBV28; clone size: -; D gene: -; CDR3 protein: CASRLGRVAYNEQFF; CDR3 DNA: TGTGCCAGCAGGCTCGGCAGGGTTGCCTACAATGAGCAGTTCTTC
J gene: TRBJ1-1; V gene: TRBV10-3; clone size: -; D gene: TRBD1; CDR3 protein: CAISASGTGGAEAFF; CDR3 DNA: TGTGCCATCAGTGCATCCGGGACAGGGGGGGCTGAAGCTTTCTTT
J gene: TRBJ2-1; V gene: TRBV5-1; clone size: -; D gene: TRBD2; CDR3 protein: CASSLGTSREQFF; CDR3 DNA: TGCGCCAGCAGCTTGGGGACTAGCAGGGAGCAGTTCTTC
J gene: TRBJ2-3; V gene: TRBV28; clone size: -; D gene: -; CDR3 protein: CASSFLSGLTDTQYF; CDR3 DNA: TGTGCCAGCAGTTTTCTAAGCGGGCTAACAGATACGCAGTATTTT
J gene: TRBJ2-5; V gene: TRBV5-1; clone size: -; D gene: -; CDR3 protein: CASSLRQAAETQYF; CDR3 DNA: TGCGCCAGCAGCTTAAGACAGGCGGCAGAGACCCAGTACTTC
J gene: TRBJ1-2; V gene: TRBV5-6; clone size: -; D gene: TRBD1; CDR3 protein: CASSPGGDPPNYGYTF; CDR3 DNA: TGTGCCAGCAGCCCAGGGGGTGATCCTCCAAACTATGGCTACACCTTC
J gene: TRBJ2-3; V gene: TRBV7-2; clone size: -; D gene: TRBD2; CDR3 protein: CASSLFLRVAGGAGDTQYF; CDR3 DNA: TGTGCCAGCAGCTTATTTTTACGGGTGGCGGGAGGCGCTGGAGATACGCAGTATTTT
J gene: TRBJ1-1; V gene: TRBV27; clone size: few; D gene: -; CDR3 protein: CASSLSSFQVHEAFF; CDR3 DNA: TGTGCCAGCAGTTTATCCAGTTTTCAAGTCCATGAAGCTTTCTTT